These 17 T cell receptor beta chains share one sample of origin, sequenced in a study of blood T cell repertoires in COVID-19. Assay used: immunoSEQ multiplex PCR; TCRdb lists only in-frame clones, some missing. Counted here are under 95,000 clones, about 90% occurring once; the ten biggest clones make up roughly 15%. The material sequenced was peripheral blood. The source is a man aged 80 or over in a cohort sampled during active COVID-19.

V and J are TRBV5-4 and TRBJ2-1; possible D gene TRBD2, 5 bases. Germline assignment: CDR1 SGHNT and CDR2 YYREEE (reference sequence). The CDR3 covers 15 residues. Between the trimmed V and J ends, which lost 1 base and 0 bases, there was a span of 8 bases. This CDR3 reads CASSLSGSSYNEQFF. The CDR3 coding sequence is TGTGCCAGCAGCTTGAGTGGGAGCTCCTACAATGAGCAGTTCTTC.

This sequence joins TRBV6-2 or TRBV6-3 and TRBJ2-1; 7 bases match TRBD1. The CDR3 runs to 13 residues. Germline V CDR1 and CDR2: MNHEY, SVGEGT. V dropped 5 bases and J dropped 5; count of bases not matched to a gene: 3. Written as DNA, the CDR3 is TGTGCCAGCAGTACGGACAGGAACAATGAGCAGTTCTTC. Translation: CASSTDRNNEQFF.

This chain joins TRBV20-1 and TRBJ2-7; the match to TRBD2 covers 9 bases. Germline V gives CDR1 DFQATT, CDR2 SNEGSKA (reference sequence). With 3 bases clipped from V and 7 bases from J, the junction kept 7 bases outside the gene matches. The CDR3 loop spans 13 amino acids. The CDR3 reads CSASSGGNREQYF. The CDR3, as DNA: TGCAGTGCTAGTAGCGGGGGAAATCGGGAGCAGTACTTC.

This chain uses TRBV28 with TRBJ1-5; 7 nucleotides agree with TRBD1. V was clipped by 6 bases and J by 5 bases; unmatched bases: 10. The CDR3 spans 15 residues. CDR1 and CDR2 (germline): MDHEN, SYDVKM. In nucleotides, the CDR3 is TGTGCCAGCAGATCCCCAGAGGGGGCCTATCAGCCCCAGCATTTT. It translates to CASRSPEGAYQPQHF.

The rearrangement joins TRBV11-2 to TRBJ2-5, with D perhaps matching TRBD1 (5 bases). Germline V gene lookup returns CDR1 SGHAT and CDR2 FQNNGV. The CDR3 is made up of 14 amino acids. V was pared by 4 bases and J by 1 base, with 10 bases between. CDR3 sequence: CASSWDGAQETQYF. CDR3 bases: TGTGCCAGCAGCTGGGATGGGGCCCAAGAGACCCAGTACTTC.

With respect to this clone: A junction boundary mismatches the germline segment, possibly from a read error. V usage is TRBV9 and J usage is TRBJ1-2, with D perhaps TRBD1 (5 bases). The germline gives CDR1 SGDLS, CDR2 YYNGEE. The CDR3 spans 11 residues. CDR3 DNA sequence: TGTGCCAGCAGCCCGACCCTTGGGGGGGGCTTC. This sequence encodes CASSPTLGGGF.

This sequence joins TRBV7-8 and TRBJ1-6; perhaps TRBD1 as D (6 bases). CDR1 is SGHVS, CDR2 FQNEAQ, per germline. V gave up 4 bases and J gave up 10 bases, with 14 bases separating them. This CDR3 has 14 amino acids. CDR3 nucleotide sequence: TGTGCCAGCAGCTCATCAGGGGTTAGGTCACCCCTCCACTTT. Protein: CASSSSGVRSPLHF.

The chain combines TRBV12-3 or TRBV12-4 with TRBJ1-2, with 7 bases matching TRBD1. V was clipped by 2 bases and J by 4 bases; unmatched bases: 1. The CDR3 is 13 amino acids. For the CDR3, the DNA is TGTGCCAGCAGTTTACAGGGGGTCTATGGCTACACCTTC. Translation gives CASSLQGVYGYTF.

The chain couples TRBV28 to TRBJ1-4; 10 positions agree with TRBD1. V lost 5 bases, J lost 6 bases, and 6 bases stayed unmatched. This CDR3 is 15 amino acids long. Germline V gives CDR1 MDHEN, CDR2 SYDVKM. CDR3 sequence reads: CASSPPTGGYEKLFF. In nucleotides, the CDR3 is TGTGCCAGCAGTCCTCCGACAGGGGGCTATGAAAAACTGTTTTTT.

V usage is TRBV5-4 and J usage is TRBJ1-2, with TRBD1 matching 7 bases. Trimming at V came to 3 bases and at J to 4 bases, leaving 6 bases not matched to a gene. This CDR3 has 14 residues. Per germline, CDR1 SGHNT and CDR2 YYREEE (reference sequence). CDR3 DNA: TGTGCCAGCAGCTATTCGGGACAGCTCTATGGCTACACCTTC. This gives the protein CASSYSGQLYGYTF.

The chain recombines TRBV19 with TRBJ1-2, with 10 bases aligning to TRBD1. The CDR3 has 13 residues. The germline CDR1 and CDR2 sequences are LNHDA and SQIVND (reference sequence). Trimming cost V 6 bases and J 7 bases; bases outside gene matches: 5. The CDR3 is CASRGTGDTGYTF. The CDR3 DNA reads as TGTGCCAGTAGAGGGACAGGGGATACTGGCTACACCTTC.

The chain joins TRBV15 to TRBJ1-5; D unclear. The germline gives CDR1 LNHNV, CDR2 YYDKDF (reference sequence). V was trimmed by 1 base and J by 1 base, leaving 11 bases between them. The CDR3 consists of 16 residues. CDR3 sequence: CATSRGRTGSNQPQHF. The CDR3, as DNA: TGTGCCACCAGCAGAGGTCGGACGGGAAGCAATCAGCCCCAGCATTTT. The full variable domain, in which reference TRBV15 and TRBJ1-5 provide the parts outside the CDR3, is DAMVIQNPRYQVTQFGKPVTLSCSQTLNHNVMYWYQQKSSQAPKLLFHYYDKDFNNEADTPDNFQSRRPNTSFCFLDIRSPGLGDTAMYLCATSRGRTGSNQPQHFGDGTRLSIL.

The rearrangement uses TRBV19 and TRBJ1-1, with 12 bases fitting TRBD1. The CDR3 is made up of 17 amino acids. Germline CDR1 LNHDA, CDR2 SQIVND (reference sequence). The V segment lost 5 bases and the J segment 4 bases; nucleotides outside the gene matches: 11. The CDR3 DNA reads TGTGCCAGTAGTGAATCCGGGACAGGGGGCCTATTCACTGAAGCTTTCTTT. As protein: CASSESGTGGLFTEAFF. Full variable domain (outside the CDR3, taken from reference TRBV19 and TRBJ1-1): DGGITQSPKYLFRKEGQNVTLSCEQNLNHDAMYWYRQDPGQGLRLIYYSQIVNDFQKGDIAEGYSVSREKKESFPLTVTSAQKNPTAFYLCASSESGTGGLFTEAFFGQGTRLTVV.

The chain joins TRBV2 to TRBJ2-1; TRBD1 agrees at 7 bases. Germline assignment: CDR1 SNHLY and CDR2 FYNNEI. J gave up 4 bases and V 7 bases, and 10 bases lay outside the gene matches. This CDR3 contains 15 residues. The CDR3 sequence is CASIENRDRYNEQFF. In DNA form, the CDR3 reads TGTGCCAGCATTGAGAATCGGGACAGATACAATGAGCAGTTCTTC. The complete variable domain, with remaining parts taken from reference TRBV2 and TRBJ2-1, reads EPEVTQTPSHQVTQMGQEVILRCVPISNHLYFYWYRQILGQKVEFLVSFYNNEISEKSEIFDDQFSVERPDGSNFTLKIRSTKLEDSAMYFCASIENRDRYNEQFFGPGTRLTVL.

V is TRBV5-4 and J is TRBJ2-1; 13 bases match TRBD2. Germline loops: CDR1 SGHNT, CDR2 YYREEE (reference sequence). Trimming removed 0 bases from V and 7 bases from J; junction bases left unmatched: 10. The CDR3 loop spans 18 amino acids. CDR3: CASSLGGLAGSTGNEQFF. For the CDR3, the DNA is TGTGCCAGCAGCTTGGGGGGACTAGCGGGGTCGACGGGTAATGAGCAGTTCTTC.

V is TRBV4-3 and J is TRBJ2-6; 8 bases agree with TRBD1. This CDR3 has 18 amino acids. Germline CDR1 reads LGHNA; CDR2 reads YSLEER. Trimming at V came to 4 bases and at J to 0 bases, leaving 8 bases not matched to a gene. The CDR3 spells CASSRGTGKSSGANVLTF. As DNA, the CDR3 is TGCGCCAGCAGCCGCGGGACAGGCAAGAGCTCTGGGGCCAACGTCCTGACTTTC.

In its sample, this clone was seen once. The V gene is TRBV10-3, the J gene TRBJ2-7; weak D call: TRBD2 (5 bases). This CDR3 has 14 amino acids. CDR1 ENHRY and CDR2 SYGVKD come from the germline V gene. Trimming pared 0 bases from V and 4 bases from J, leaving 10 bases between. CDR3 residues: CAISESPGSYEQYF. DNA of the CDR3: TGTGCCATCAGTGAGTCCCCGGGGTCATACGAGCAGTACTTC.